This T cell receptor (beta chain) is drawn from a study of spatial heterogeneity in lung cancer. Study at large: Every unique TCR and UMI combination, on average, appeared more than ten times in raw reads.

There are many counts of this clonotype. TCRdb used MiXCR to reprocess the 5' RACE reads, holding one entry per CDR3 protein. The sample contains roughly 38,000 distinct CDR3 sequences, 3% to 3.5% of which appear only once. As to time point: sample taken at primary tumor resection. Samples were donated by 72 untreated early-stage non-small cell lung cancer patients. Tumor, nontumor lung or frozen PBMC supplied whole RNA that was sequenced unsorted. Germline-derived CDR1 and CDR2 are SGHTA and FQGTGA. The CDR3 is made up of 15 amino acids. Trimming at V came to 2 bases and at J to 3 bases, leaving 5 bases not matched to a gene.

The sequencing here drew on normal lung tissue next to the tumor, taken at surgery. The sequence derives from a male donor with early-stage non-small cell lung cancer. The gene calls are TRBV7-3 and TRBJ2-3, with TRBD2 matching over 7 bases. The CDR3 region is CASSLGAGATDTQYF. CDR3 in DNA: TGTGCCAGCAGCTTAGGGGCGGGAGCTACAGATACGCAGTATTTT.